This T cell receptor (beta chain) is drawn from a study of blood T cell repertoires in COVID-19. Seattle's enrolled individuals joined amid active infection and were then monitored longitudinally. The CDR3 runs to 12 residues. V was pared by 8 bases and J by 0 bases, with 8 bases between. Germline CDR1 is SGHRS and CDR2 is YFSETQ. Original analysis: Estimated nucleated cell counts came from reference gene primer amplification. Clones were sequenced by immunoSEQ multiplex PCR, and TCRdb holds only the in-frame ones, with some missing. Clonal size and the V and J genes are those of that table, whereas D and trimming came from the DNA. Altogether roughly 410,000 clones are present, more than 75% being singletons, with the ten largest covering about 2.1%.

This chain joins TRBV5-1 and TRBJ1-2, with D unclear. This TCR derives from an older woman with COVID-19, enrolled during active disease. Sequencing was performed on peripheral blood. CDR3 sequence: CASSHANYGYTF. The CDR3 bases are TGCGCCAGTTCACATGCTAACTATGGCTACACCTTC.